These T cell receptor beta chains were read from a single sample in a study of PD-L1 blockade in urothelial cancer. Method: immunoSEQ multiplex PCR; TCRdb's copy keeps in-frame clones and lacks some. The data show around 80,000 clones, around 90% seen once. The source was PBMCs, collected around atezolizumab (anti-PD-L1) treatment. These TCRs come from a woman at least 80 years old with urothelial cancer. CDR3s include the opening cysteine and the closing phenylalanine or tryptophan. D genes are given only for firm matches. Rows give clone size only sometimes, using once, few, many, or a class for an expanded clone.

TRBJ1-2,TRBV28,TRBD1,.,CASSYPQGVDYGYTF,TGTGCCAGCAGTTATCCTCAGGGGGTAGACTATGGCTACACCTTC
TRBJ1-2,TRBV28,.,.,CASSTPGGTYGYTF,TGTGCCAGCAGTACCCCGGGGGGTACGTATGGCTACACCTTC
TRBJ1-2,TRBV5-1,TRBD1,.,CASGRTGPYGYTF,TGCGCCAGCGGCCGGACAGGCCCGTATGGCTACACCTTC
TRBJ2-5,TRBV5-1,.,.,CASSSGGNQETQYF,TGCGCCAGCAGCTCTGGGGGGAACCAAGAGACCCAGTACTTC
TRBJ2-7,TRBV6-6,TRBD2,.,CAARTSGSYEQYF,TGTGCTGCCCGGACTAGCGGGAGCTACGAGCAGTACTTC
TRBJ2-7,TRBV30,TRBD2,.,CASRTSGISEQYF,TGTGCCTCCCGGACTAGCGGGATCTCCGAGCAGTACTTC
TRBJ2-1,TRBV28,TRBD2,.,CASSSVVAGSYNEQFF,TGTGCCAGCAGTTCGGTCGTAGCGGGTTCCTACAATGAGCAGTTCTTC
TRBJ2-3,TRBV28,TRBD2,.,CAGGGPTDTQYF,TGTGCAGGCGGGGGTCCCACAGATACGCAGTATTTT
TRBJ1-2,TRBV5-1,.,.,CASSSDGEGGYTF,TGCGCCAGCAGCTCGGACGGAGAGGGTGGCTACACCTTC
TRBJ2-1,TRBV30,.,.,CAWGGNEQFF,TGTGCCTGGGGAGGTAATGAGCAGTTCTTC
TRBJ2-1,TRBV7-6,TRBD2,.,CASSPGLAHNEQFF,TGTGCCAGCAGTCCCGGACTAGCTCACAATGAGCAGTTCTTC
TRBJ2-1,TRBV10-1,TRBD1,.,CASSGIRAGGVDNEQFF,TGCGCCAGCAGTGGGATCAGGGCAGGGGGCGTCGACAATGAGCAGTTCTTC
TRBJ2-1,TRBV5-4,.,.,CASSAPPSYEQFF,TGTGCCAGCAGCGCCCCTCCGAGCTATGAGCAGTTCTTC
TRBJ2-7,TRBV27,TRBD2,.,CASGLADSYEQYF,TGTGCCTCAGGACTAGCGGACTCCTACGAGCAGTACTTC
TRBJ1-5,TRBV6-1,.,.,CASSGAGVGIAPQHF,TGTGCCAGCAGTGGGGCCGGGGTGGGTATAGCGCCCCAGCATTTT
TRBJ1-2,TRBV19,TRBD1,few,CASSTPLFSLTGEIYGYTF,TGTGCCAGTAGTACCCCACTGTTCAGCCTGACAGGGGAGATCTATGGCTACACCTTC
TRBJ2-2,TRBV6-5,TRBD2,.,CASRASGKGELFF,TGTGCCAGCAGGGCTAGCGGGAAGGGGGAGCTGTTTTTT
TRBJ1-4,TRBV28,.,.,CASSVKQGGEEKLFF,TGTGCCAGCAGTGTTAAACAGGGAGGGGAAGAAAAACTGTTTTTT
TRBJ2-2,TRBV5-1,.,.,CASSTAGPPNTGELFF,TGCGCCAGCAGCACCGCGGGACCTCCGAACACCGGGGAGCTGTTTTTT
TRBJ2-5,TRBV9,.,.,CASSLDGAKEETQYF,TGTGCCAGCAGCCTAGACGGCGCCAAGGAGGAGACCCAGTACTTC
TRBJ2-7,TRBV19,TRBD2,.,CASSGGLAVRVEQYF,TGTGCCAGCTCGGGGGGGCTAGCAGTTCGCGTCGAGCAGTACTTC
TRBJ1-2,TRBV4-2,.,.,CASSQDQGASGYTF,TGTGCCAGCAGCCAAGATCAAGGGGCGAGTGGCTACACCTTC
TRBJ1-4,TRBV5-1,TRBD1,.,CASSQGQRNEKLFF,TGCGCCAGCAGCCAGGGACAGCGTAATGAAAAACTGTTTTTT
TRBJ2-2,TRBV29-1,TRBD2,.,CSVVRAGGTGELFF,TGCAGCGTTGTTCGAGCGGGAGGAACCGGGGAGCTGTTTTTT
TRBJ1-2,TRBV5-1,TRBD1,.,CASSLDGTAYGYTF,TGCGCCAGCAGCTTAGACGGGACAGCCTATGGCTACACCTTC
TRBJ1-1,TRBV19,.,few,CASSIPSTGNTEAFF,TGTGCCAGTAGTATCCCTTCGACGGGGAACACTGAAGCTTTCTTT
TRBJ2-3,TRBV5-1,.,.,CASMEGASDTQYF,TGCGCCAGCATGGAGGGGGCTTCAGATACGCAGTATTTT
TRBJ2-2,TRBV5-5,.,.,CASCKRTANTGELFF,TGTGCCAGCTGCAAACGGACAGCGAACACCGGGGAGCTGTTTTTT
TRBJ2-6,TRBV28,.,.,CASSYSVTGANVLTF,TGTGCCAGCAGTTATTCGGTAACTGGGGCCAACGTCCTGACTTTC
TRBJ1-1,TRBV5-1,.,.,CASSLSPGTEAFF,TGCGCCAGCAGCTTAAGTCCGGGCACTGAAGCTTTCTTT
TRBJ2-7,TRBV29-1,TRBD2,.,CSVATSGSVYEQYF,TGCAGCGTTGCGACTAGCGGGAGTGTATACGAGCAGTACTTC
TRBJ2-3,TRBV10-3,TRBD1,.,CAIRGTGIVADTQYF,TGTGCCATCAGGGGGACAGGGATCGTTGCAGATACGCAGTATTTT
TRBJ2-3,TRBV6-1,.,.,CASSPGSDADTQYF,TGTGCCAGCAGCCCGGGATCAGACGCAGATACGCAGTATTTT
TRBJ2-5,TRBV5-4,TRBD2,.,CASSLAGGSGGETQYF,TGTGCCAGCAGCTTGGCGGGGGGATCGGGAGGAGAGACCCAGTACTTC
TRBJ2-3,TRBV10-3,.,.,CAIRLGGSTDTQYF,TGTGCCATCCGACTTGGCGGCAGCACAGATACGCAGTATTTT
TRBJ1-1,TRBV6-1,.,.,CASSEVSGVGMNTEAFF,TGTGCCAGCAGTGAAGTTTCGGGAGTAGGGATGAACACTGAAGCTTTCTTT